This T cell receptor beta chain derives from a study of technical replicates of blood from several donors. Germline values: CDR1 SGHRS, CDR2 YFSETQ. With V trimmed by 4 bases and J by 4 bases, 8 bases remained unmatched. This CDR3 is 16 amino acids long. Sequencing used immunoSEQ multiplex PCR; TCRdb keeps in-frame clones, though not all of them. The sample lists tens of thousands of clones, over 80% occurring once. The sequenced sample consisted of T cells isolated from PBMCs. This clonotype originated in a human donor in good health. This sequence joins TRBV5-1 and TRBJ2-1; TRBD1 matches at 10 bases. The DNA for the CDR3 is TGCGCCAGCAGCGAAACTCGACAGGGGGCTTACAATGAGCAGTTCTTC. It codes for CASSETRQGAYNEQFF.